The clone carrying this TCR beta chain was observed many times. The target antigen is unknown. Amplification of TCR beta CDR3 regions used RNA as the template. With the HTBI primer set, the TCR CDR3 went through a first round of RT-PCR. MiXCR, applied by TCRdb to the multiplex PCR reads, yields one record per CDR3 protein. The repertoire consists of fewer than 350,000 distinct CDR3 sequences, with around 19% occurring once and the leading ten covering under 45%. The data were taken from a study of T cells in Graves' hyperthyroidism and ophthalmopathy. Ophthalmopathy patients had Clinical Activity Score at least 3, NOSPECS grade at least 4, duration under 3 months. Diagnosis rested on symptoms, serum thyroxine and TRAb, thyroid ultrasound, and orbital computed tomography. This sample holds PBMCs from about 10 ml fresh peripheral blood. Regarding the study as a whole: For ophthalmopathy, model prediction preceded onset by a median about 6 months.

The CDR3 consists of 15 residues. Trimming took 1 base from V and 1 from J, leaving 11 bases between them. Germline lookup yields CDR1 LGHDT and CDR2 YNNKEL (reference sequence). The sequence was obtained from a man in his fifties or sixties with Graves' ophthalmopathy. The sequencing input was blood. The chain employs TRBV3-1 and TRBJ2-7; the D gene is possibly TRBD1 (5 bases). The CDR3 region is CASSQVSDSSYEQYF. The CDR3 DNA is TGTGCCAGCAGCCAAGTGAGTGACAGTTCCTACGAGCAGTACTTC.